Reported below is one TCR beta chain. Its specificity is not known. The sample originates from a study of T-cell memory formation after mild COVID-19. The germline CDR1 and CDR2 sequences are SEHNR and FQNEAQ (reference sequence). The V gene end was trimmed by 4 bases and the J gene end by 7 bases; junction bases not matched to a gene: 10. This CDR3 has 16 amino acids. Overall study findings and caveats: Contracting clones from day 15 to 85 had balanced CD4/CD8; later expanders favoured CD4+.

TCRdb analysed the 5' RACE reads with MiXCR anew, one entry per CDR3 protein. This table holds approximately 560,000 distinct CDR3 sequences, 17% found once. J is TRBJ2-1 and V is TRBV7-9; 10 positions agree with TRBD2. This TCR was sampled from an adult woman who had mild COVID-19 (a few samples of this study predate the infection). Cell type and time point are not known. Sequencing was done on a sample of PBMCs or a T cell subset sorted from them (not recorded which). The CDR3 DNA reads TGTGCCAGCAGCTCCCAACTAGCGGGGACTAAGAATGAGCAGTTCTTC. Its protein is CASSSQLAGTKNEQFF.